Sequencing of this TCR beta chain was carried out in a study of cytomegalovirus exposure and HLA in healthy donors (dated by TCRdb to about 2017). In terms of the full investigation: According to a later analysis, one platform produced both the 100 to 150 validation repertoires and the approximately 670 repertoires of the first cohort. To predict cytomegalovirus infection status, the study combined high-throughput TCR immunosequencing, statistical association of individual TCRs with disease status, and machine learning. The aim of the study was to test whether cataloging public T cell receptors could identify signatures of past pathogen exposure. Along with the roughly 610-subject first cohort, a separate validation cohort of over a hundred different subjects was used.

Based on the germline V gene, the CDR1 and CDR2 sequences are SGHRS and YFSETQ. Including cysteine and phenylalanine, the CDR3 has 17 amino acids. Just CDR3 DNA is preserved here, 51 bases in frame from base 1. A distance of 17 bases separates the germline ends of V and J, which lose 4 bases and 0 bases respectively. Comments on this clone: What antigen it recognizes has not been identified. No per-base quality is available; no much larger clone lies one base away.

General conclusions and limits of the study: Most TCR sequences were seen in very few donors, while some public TCRs were found in many individuals. According to the authors, the approach could potentially be generalized to other disease states and immunological phenotypes. In vitro tests confirmed that three of the cytomegalovirus-associated TCR beta chains recognize cytomegalovirus antigens. All 120 or so repertoires were used to score co-occurrence in the validation cohort in a later analysis, because that analysis had no HLA typing for the cohort. In both the original and validation cohorts, the classifier was reported to diagnose cytomegalovirus status with high specificity and sensitivity. In a later analysis, TCRs clustered in the first cohort were found to also tend to co-occur in the approximately 110 validation repertoires, with approximately 93% of cluster scores above 0. In the study, 150 to 200 TCR beta chains were listed as associated with cytomegalovirus.

Libraries were made using the immunoSEQ multiplex PCR assay. In the source study's methods: A statistical classification framework was built for diagnosing cytomegalovirus status from the catalog of TCR beta chain sequences. TCRdb took this table from immuneACCESS and kept in-frame rearrangements with V and J called. Such tables lack part of the clones; where checked against another copy, unresolved V genes explain under half of the gap, and the rest is unexplained. Clone size and V and J calls were adopted from that table, with D and trimming inferred from the DNA. The sample includes 120,000 or so clones, with roughly nine tenths observed a single time. Under 2% of the sample is held by the ten biggest clonotypes. The donors were included in the validation cohort of 120 subjects, a group kept apart from the roughly 700-subject first cohort.

Recombination connected TRBV5-1 to TRBJ2-1, with the D gene possibly TRBD1 or TRBD2, each one fitting 5 bases. The sequenced sample consisted of PBMCs. The sequence derives from a woman aged 18-30 years in good health and CMV-seronegative. CDR3 loop: CASSMGPSGSSYNEQFF. DNA sequence: TGCGCCAGCAGCATGGGGCCGAGCGGTAGCTCCTACAATGAGCAGTTCTTC.